The 21 T cell receptor beta chains below were found in one sample sequenced in a study of OX40 agonist ivuxolimab in advanced cancers. Receptor amplification or capture employed the immunoSEQ multiplex PCR assay. Not all clones reach the TCRdb copy of this immuneACCESS table, which keeps in-frame sequences only. Checked studies attribute under half of the gap to unresolved V genes and leave the rest unexplained. The sample table lists approximately 80,000 clones, roughly 94% of them with a count of one. 8.5% to 10% of the sample is taken by the ten largest. The specimen comprised CD4+ or CD8+ T cells sorted from blood, sampled in a trial of the OX40 agonist ivuxolimab. These receptors all stem from an adult with an advanced solid tumor such as melanoma, head and neck, liver or kidney cancer.

The CDR3 region is CASSQEPLYNEQFF. The CDR3, as DNA: TGTGCCAGCAGCCAAGAGCCACTCTACAATGAGCAGTTCTTC. The V gene is TRBV14, the J gene TRBJ2-1, with no clear D. V shed 0 bases and J shed 3 bases, with 6 bases lying between them. The CDR3 loop spans 14 amino acids. Germline V lookup: CDR1 SGHDN, CDR2 FVKESK.

The chain is built from TRBV5-1 and TRBJ2-6; D remains unclear. V lost 4 bases to trimming and J lost 2 bases, with 7 bases between them. Germline-derived CDR1 and CDR2 are SGHRS and YFSETQ. The CDR3 runs to 14 residues. The CDR3 reads CASSLRAGANVLTF. CDR3 nucleotide sequence: TGCGCCAGCAGCCTTCGGGCTGGGGCCAACGTCCTGACTTTC.

This chain joins TRBV27 and TRBJ1-6; perhaps TRBD1 as D (5 bases). CDR3 length equals 14 residues. The V gene's germline CDR1 is MNHEY and CDR2 SMNVEV (reference sequence). Trimming pared 6 bases from V and 7 bases from J, leaving 13 bases between. CDR3 coding DNA: TGTGCCAGCAGGAGCAGGGTGGGCAATTCACCCCTCCACTTT. It yields the protein CASRSRVGNSPLHF.

The chain's CDR3 is CASSPASSYNEQFF. The CDR3 DNA reads as TGTGCCAGCAGTCCAGCGAGCTCCTACAATGAGCAGTTCTTC. V and J are TRBV2 and TRBJ2-1; no reliable D call. CDR3 length equals 14 residues. Germline CDR1 and CDR2: SNHLY and FYNNEI. V lost 5 bases, J lost 0 bases, and 8 bases lay in between.

The chain combines TRBV7-3 with TRBJ2-3, with TRBD1 matching 7 bases. Germline V CDR1 and CDR2: SGHTA, FQGTGA. The J segment lost 4 bases and the V segment lost 6 bases, leaving 4 bases of the junction unmatched. The CDR3 runs to 13 residues. The chain's CDR3 is CASRPTGADTQYF. In DNA form, the CDR3 reads TGTGCCAGCAGACCAACAGGGGCAGATACGCAGTATTTT. The whole variable domain, filled in from reference TRBV7-3 and TRBJ2-3, reads GAGVSQTPSNKVTEKGKYVELRCDPISGHTALYWYRQSLGQGPEFLIYFQGTGAADDSGLPNDRFFAVRPEGSVSTLKIQRTERGDSAVYLCASRPTGADTQYFGPGTRLTVL.

The chain recombines TRBV12-5 with TRBJ1-6; no clear D gene. V was cut by 6 bases and J by 8 bases, with 17 bases left in between. The V gene's germline CDR1 is LGHNT and CDR2 FRNRAP. The CDR3 runs to 15 residues. The CDR3 is CASGSFVPYDSPLHF. The CDR3 bases are TGTGCTAGTGGCTCCTTTGTACCTTATGATTCACCCCTCCACTTT. The full variable domain, in which reference TRBV12-5 and TRBJ1-6 provide the parts outside the CDR3, is DARVTQTPRHKVTEMGQEVTMRCQPILGHNTVFWYRQTMMQGLELLAYFRNRAPLDDSGMPKDRFSAEMPDATLATLKIQPSEPRDSAVYFCASGSFVPYDSPLHFGNGTRLTVT.

The CDR3 DNA follows: TGTGCCAGTAGTTTCCTCGTAGGACAGAATGAAAAACTGTTTTTT. Protein product: CASSFLVGQNEKLFF. The chain carries TRBV19 and TRBJ1-4; a possible D gene is TRBD1 (6 bases). Trimming removed 5 bases at V and 5 bases at J, with 15 bases between. Germline V lookup: CDR1 LNHDA, CDR2 SQIVND (reference sequence). There are 15 residues in the CDR3.

The chain is built from TRBV25-1 and TRBJ2-1, with 9 bases fitting TRBD2. Germline CDR1 reads MGHDK; CDR2 reads SYGVNS. The CDR3 totals 15 residues. V was pared by 1 base and J by 9 bases, with 7 bases of the junction left unmatched. In nucleotides, the CDR3 is TGTGCCAGCAGTGAATTGGGGACTAGCAGTCTTGAGCAGTTCTTC. Residues: CASSELGTSSLEQFF.

The chain uses TRBV7-8 and TRBJ2-7; D unclear. The germline CDR1 and CDR2 sequences are SGHVS and FQNEAQ. This CDR3 region has 14 residues. V dropped 1 base and J dropped 2 bases, with 9 bases sitting between them. CDR3 coding DNA: TGTGCCAGCAGCTTAGATCCCCTCACCTACGAGCAGTACTTC. The encoded protein is CASSLDPLTYEQYF.

The chain uses TRBV27 and TRBJ2-5; tentative D call: TRBD1 (6 bases). This CDR3 is built from 13 residues. With 5 bases removed from V and 3 bases from J, the gap between germline ends came to 10 bases. CDR1 is MNHEY, CDR2 SMNVEV, per germline (reference sequence). CDR3 amino acids: CASSLHREETQYF. The DNA of the CDR3 is TGTGCCAGCAGTCTCCACAGGGAAGAGACCCAGTACTTC.

The count of this clone is one. V gene TRBV13 combines with J gene TRBJ2-7, with 8 bases identical to TRBD1. Trimming took 5 bases from V and 4 from J; bases not matched to a gene: 7. The V gene's germline CDR1 is PRHDT and CDR2 FYEKMQ (reference sequence). The CDR3 runs to 14 residues. The CDR3 DNA sequence: TGTGCCAGCAGCCCGGGGACAGGAAGGTACGAGCAGTACTTC. Residues: CASSPGTGRYEQYF.

The gene calls are TRBV7-8 and TRBJ1-2, with a possible D match to TRBD1 (5 bases). V was pared by 6 bases and J by 6 bases, with 11 bases between. Germline CDR1 is SGHVS and CDR2 is FQNEAQ. The CDR3 contains 12 residues. CDR3 in amino acids: CASRSSGHGYTF. The DNA of the CDR3 is TGTGCCAGCAGGAGCTCGGGGCATGGCTACACCTTC.

The V call is TRBV7-8, the J call TRBJ2-1; 10 bases are shared with TRBD1. Germline values: CDR1 SGHVS, CDR2 FQNEAQ. Losses at the gene ends were 5 bases for V and 4 bases for J; bases not matched to a gene: 11. The CDR3 loop spans 17 amino acids. CDR3 protein: CASSPWAGTGVYNEQFF. The CDR3, as DNA: TGTGCCAGCAGCCCCTGGGCCGGGACAGGGGTTTACAATGAGCAGTTCTTC.

Written as DNA, the CDR3 is TGTGCCAGCAGCGTAGATGACCCGGCGGGGGAGAACACCGGGGAGCTGTTTTTT. It codes for CASSVDDPAGENTGELFF. The gene calls are TRBV9 and TRBJ2-2; TRBD2 matches 7 bases. Germline V CDR1 and CDR2: SGDLS, YYNGEE. The CDR3 contains 18 residues. V trimming: 0 bases; J trimming: 1 base; junction bases outside the gene matches: 9.

The V call is TRBV7-2, the J call TRBJ1-1, with 10 bases identical to TRBD1. The ends lost 5 bases at V and 0 bases at J; junction bases unmatched: 9. The V gene's germline CDR1 is SGHTA and CDR2 FQGNSA. This CDR3 region has 17 residues. CDR3 sequence: CASSPPGTGALNTEAFF. The CDR3 nucleotides read TGTGCCAGCAGCCCCCCCGGGACAGGGGCCTTGAACACTGAAGCTTTCTTT.

The CDR3 DNA follows: TGTGCCAGCAGTCCAGGGTTGCAGCCCCAGCATTTT. This sequence encodes CASSPGLQPQHF. The chain combines TRBV28 with TRBJ1-5; tentative D call: TRBD1 (5 bases). This CDR3 contains 12 residues. V was shortened by 5 bases and J by 7 bases, with 9 bases between the two germline ends. Germline-derived CDR1 and CDR2 are MDHEN and SYDVKM.

The chain uses TRBV7-9 and TRBJ2-1; 9 bases are shared with TRBD2. Germline lookup yields CDR1 SEHNR and CDR2 FQNEAQ (reference sequence). With V trimmed by 4 bases and J by 9 bases, 13 bases remained unmatched. This CDR3 spans 16 amino acids. The CDR3 DNA reads as TGTGCCAGCAGCTCATCTCCTAGCGGGACTGATAGTGAGCAGTTCTTC. Amino acids: CASSSSPSGTDSEQFF.

The chain recombines TRBV6-5 with TRBJ2-5; unclear D gene. Trimming pared 5 bases from V and 5 bases from J, leaving 12 bases between. Germline CDR1 reads MNHEY; CDR2 reads SVGAGI. The CDR3 is made up of 13 amino acids. CDR3 residues: CASSRSTWETQYF. The DNA for the CDR3 is TGTGCCAGCAGTCGGAGCACGTGGGAGACCCAGTACTTC.

The chain links TRBV27 to TRBJ2-5, with a tentative D call TRBD2 (5 bases). The germline V gene encodes CDR1 MNHEY and CDR2 SMNVEV (reference sequence). This CDR3 has 14 residues. The V end was cut by 4 bases, the J end by 0 bases, with 9 bases between. The CDR3 nucleotides read TGTGCCAGCAGTTCACTAGTTTACCAAGAGACCCAGTACTTC. It is translated as CASSSLVYQETQYF.

This CDR3 reads CASGTVEQFF. CDR3 sequence (DNA): TGTGCCAGCGGGACAGTTGAGCAGTTCTTC. This chain uses TRBV7-8 with TRBJ2-1; 7 bases align to TRBD1. Germline V gene sequence: CDR1 SGHVS, CDR2 FQNEAQ. J lost 9 bases, V lost 8 bases, and 1 base had no gene match. This CDR3 has 10 amino acids.

This sequence joins TRBV5-6 and TRBJ1-1; no definite D call. V lost 5 bases and J lost 3, with 8 bases in between. The CDR3 has 12 residues. Per germline, CDR1 SGHDT and CDR2 YYEEEE. The CDR3 protein is CASSEGDTEAFF. DNA of the CDR3: TGTGCCAGCAGTGAGGGCGACACTGAAGCTTTCTTT. Supplemented by reference TRBV5-6 and TRBJ1-1, the full variable domain reads DAGVTQSPTHLIKTRGQQVTLRCSPKSGHDTVSWYQQALGQGPQFIFQYYEEEERQRGNFPDRFSGHQFPNYSSELNVNALLLGDSALYLCASSEGDTEAFFGQGTRLTVV.